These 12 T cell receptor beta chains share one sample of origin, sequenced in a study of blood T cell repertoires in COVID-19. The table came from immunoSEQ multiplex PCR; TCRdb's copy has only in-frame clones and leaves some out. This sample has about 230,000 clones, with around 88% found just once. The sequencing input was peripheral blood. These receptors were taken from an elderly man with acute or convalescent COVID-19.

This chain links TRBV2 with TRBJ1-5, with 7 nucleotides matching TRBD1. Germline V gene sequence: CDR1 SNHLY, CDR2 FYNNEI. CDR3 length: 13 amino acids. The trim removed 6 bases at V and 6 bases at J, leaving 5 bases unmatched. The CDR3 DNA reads TGTGCCAGCAGGAACAGGGGAGGTCAGCCCCAGCATTTT. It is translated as CASRNRGGQPQHF. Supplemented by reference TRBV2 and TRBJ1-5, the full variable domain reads EPEVTQTPSHQVTQMGQEVILRCVPISNHLYFYWYRQILGQKVEFLVSFYNNEISEKSEIFDDQFSVERPDGSNFTLKIRSTKLEDSAMYFCASRNRGGQPQHFGDGTRLSIL.

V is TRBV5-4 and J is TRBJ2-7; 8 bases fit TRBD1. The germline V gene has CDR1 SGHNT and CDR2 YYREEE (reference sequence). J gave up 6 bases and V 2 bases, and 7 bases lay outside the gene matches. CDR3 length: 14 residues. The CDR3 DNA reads TGTGCCAGCAGCTTATGGCAGGGGGCCGGCGAGCAGTACTTC. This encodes CASSLWQGAGEQYF.

The CDR3 spells CASSIGTSGSTDTQYF. The CDR3 DNA reads as TGTGCCAGCAGCATAGGGACTAGCGGAAGCACAGATACGCAGTATTTT. The gene calls are TRBV7-3 and TRBJ2-3, with TRBD2 matching 11 bases. The CDR3 is made up of 16 amino acids. The germline V gene has CDR1 SGHTA and CDR2 FQGTGA. V dropped 5 bases and J dropped 0; count of bases not matched to a gene: 4.

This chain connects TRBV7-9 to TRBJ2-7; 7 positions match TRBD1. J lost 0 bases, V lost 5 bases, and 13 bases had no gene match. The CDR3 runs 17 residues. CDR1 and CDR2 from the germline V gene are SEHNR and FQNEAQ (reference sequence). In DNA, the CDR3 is TGTGCCAGCAGCGGACCCGCCAAAGACAGGGCCTCCTACGAGCAGTACTTC. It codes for CASSGPAKDRASYEQYF.

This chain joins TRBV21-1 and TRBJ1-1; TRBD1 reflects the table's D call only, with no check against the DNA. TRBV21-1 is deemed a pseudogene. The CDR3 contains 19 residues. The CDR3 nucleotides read TGTGCCAGCAGCACCTTACACCGGTGGCTCCGGCTGGGGGCGACTGAAGCTTTCTTT. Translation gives CASSTLHRWLRLGATEAFF.

The DNA of the CDR3 is TGTGCCAGCAGCCAAGCTTCGAGCGGGCAAGAGACCCAGTACTTC. As protein: CASSQASSGQETQYF. The chain uses TRBV4-2 and TRBJ2-5; D possibly corresponds to TRBD2 (6 bases). V lost 1 base to trimming and J lost 2 bases, with 11 bases between them. The CDR3 length is 15 residues. The germline V gene encodes CDR1 LGHNA and CDR2 YNFKEQ.

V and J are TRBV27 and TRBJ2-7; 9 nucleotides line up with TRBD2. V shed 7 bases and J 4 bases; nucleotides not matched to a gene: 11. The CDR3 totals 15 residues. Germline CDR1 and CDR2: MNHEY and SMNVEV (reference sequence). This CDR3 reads CASKNSSGRIYEQYF. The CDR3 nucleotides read TGTGCCAGCAAGAATAGTAGCGGGAGAATTTACGAGCAGTACTTC.

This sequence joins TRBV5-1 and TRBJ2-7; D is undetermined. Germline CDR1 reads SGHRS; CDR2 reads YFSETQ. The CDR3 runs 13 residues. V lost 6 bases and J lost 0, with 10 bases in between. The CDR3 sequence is CASMAEVSYEQYF. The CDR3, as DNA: TGCGCCAGCATGGCAGAGGTCTCCTACGAGCAGTACTTC. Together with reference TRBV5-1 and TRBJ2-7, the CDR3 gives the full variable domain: KAGVTQTPRYLIKTRGQQVTLSCSPISGHRSVSWYQQTPGQGLQFLFEYFSETQRNKGNFPGRFSGRQFSNSRSEMNVSTLELGDSALYLCASMAEVSYEQYFGPGTRLTVT.

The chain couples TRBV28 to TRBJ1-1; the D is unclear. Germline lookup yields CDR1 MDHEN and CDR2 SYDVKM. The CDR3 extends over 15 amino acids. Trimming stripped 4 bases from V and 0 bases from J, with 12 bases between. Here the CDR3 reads CASSSPPSMNTEAFF. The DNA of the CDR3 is TGTGCCAGCAGTTCACCTCCATCTATGAACACTGAAGCTTTCTTT.

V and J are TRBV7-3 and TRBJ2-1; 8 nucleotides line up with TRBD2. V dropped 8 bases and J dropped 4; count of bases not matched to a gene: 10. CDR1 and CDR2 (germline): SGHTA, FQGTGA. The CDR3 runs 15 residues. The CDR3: CASSAGSGSYNEQFF. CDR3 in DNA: TGTGCCAGCTCCGCTGGGAGCGGGAGTTACAATGAGCAGTTCTTC. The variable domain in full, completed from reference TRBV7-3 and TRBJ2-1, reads GAGVSQTPSNKVTEKGKYVELRCDPISGHTALYWYRQSLGQGPEFLIYFQGTGAADDSGLPNDRFFAVRPEGSVSTLKIQRTERGDSAVYLCASSAGSGSYNEQFFGPGTRLTVL.

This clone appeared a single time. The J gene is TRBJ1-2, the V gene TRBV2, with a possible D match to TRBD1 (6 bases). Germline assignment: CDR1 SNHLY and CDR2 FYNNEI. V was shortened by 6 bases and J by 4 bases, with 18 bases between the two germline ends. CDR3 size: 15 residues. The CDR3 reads CASRIYRDPGYGYTF. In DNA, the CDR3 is TGTGCCAGCAGGATCTACAGGGACCCGGGCTATGGCTACACCTTC.

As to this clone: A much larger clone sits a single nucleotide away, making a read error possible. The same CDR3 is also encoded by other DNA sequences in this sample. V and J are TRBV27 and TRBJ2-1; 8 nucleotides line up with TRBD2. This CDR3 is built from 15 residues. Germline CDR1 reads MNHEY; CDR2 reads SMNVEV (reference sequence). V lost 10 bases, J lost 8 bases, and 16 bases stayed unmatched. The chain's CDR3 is CATAGGLGGVDEQFF. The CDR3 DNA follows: TGTGCCACCGCGGGGGGACTAGGGGGGGTCGATGAGCAGTTCTTC.